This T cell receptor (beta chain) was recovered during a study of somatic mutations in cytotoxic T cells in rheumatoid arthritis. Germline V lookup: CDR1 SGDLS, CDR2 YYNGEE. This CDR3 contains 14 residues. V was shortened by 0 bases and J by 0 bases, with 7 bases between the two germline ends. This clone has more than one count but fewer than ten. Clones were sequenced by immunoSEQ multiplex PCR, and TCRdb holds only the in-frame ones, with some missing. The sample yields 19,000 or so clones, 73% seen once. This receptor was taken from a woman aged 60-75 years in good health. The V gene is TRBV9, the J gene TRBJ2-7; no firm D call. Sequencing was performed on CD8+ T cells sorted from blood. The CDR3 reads CASSVDTDSYEQYF. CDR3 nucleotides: TGTGCCAGCAGCGTAGACACCGACTCCTACGAGCAGTACTTC.